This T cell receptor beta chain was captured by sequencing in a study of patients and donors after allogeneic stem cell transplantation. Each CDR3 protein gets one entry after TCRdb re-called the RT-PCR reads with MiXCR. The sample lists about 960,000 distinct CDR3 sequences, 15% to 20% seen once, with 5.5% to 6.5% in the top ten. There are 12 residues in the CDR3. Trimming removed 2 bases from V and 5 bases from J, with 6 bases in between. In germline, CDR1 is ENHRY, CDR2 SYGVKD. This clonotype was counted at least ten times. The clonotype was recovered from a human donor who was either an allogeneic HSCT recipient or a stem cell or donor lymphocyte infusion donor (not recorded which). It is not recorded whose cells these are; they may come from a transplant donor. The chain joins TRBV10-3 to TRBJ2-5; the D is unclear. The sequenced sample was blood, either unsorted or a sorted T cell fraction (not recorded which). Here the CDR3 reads CAISEIRETQYF. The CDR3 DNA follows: TGTGCCATCAGTGAGATAAGGGAGACCCAGTACTTC.